This record looks at one TCR beta chain sequence and its context. This specimen comes from a study of blood T cell repertoires in COVID-19. As for the study in general: The samples span acute and convalescent COVID-19 from the United States, Italy and Spain.

In the authors' workflow: Amplified reference gene primers provided the basis for estimating nucleated cell counts. The assay was immunoSEQ multiplex PCR, and TCRdb's table has in-frame clones only and misses some. The D gene and trimming were derived from the DNA, and the V and J assignments and clone size from that table. The sample carries roughly 200,000 clones, 80% to 90% recorded once. Germline V CDR1 and CDR2: SEHNR, FQNEAQ (reference sequence). The CDR3 consists of 15 residues. V lost 2 bases, J lost 6 bases, and 14 bases lay in between. This receptor was identified in an elderly woman with COVID-19, enrolled during active disease. The V gene is TRBV7-9, the J gene TRBJ2-1; D is possibly TRBD2 (5 bases). Sequenced sample: peripheral blood. The CDR3 region has the DNA TGTGCCAGCAGCTTAAGGGTCGGGGTTCGCAATGAGCAGTTCTTC. This gives the protein CASSLRVGVRNEQFF.